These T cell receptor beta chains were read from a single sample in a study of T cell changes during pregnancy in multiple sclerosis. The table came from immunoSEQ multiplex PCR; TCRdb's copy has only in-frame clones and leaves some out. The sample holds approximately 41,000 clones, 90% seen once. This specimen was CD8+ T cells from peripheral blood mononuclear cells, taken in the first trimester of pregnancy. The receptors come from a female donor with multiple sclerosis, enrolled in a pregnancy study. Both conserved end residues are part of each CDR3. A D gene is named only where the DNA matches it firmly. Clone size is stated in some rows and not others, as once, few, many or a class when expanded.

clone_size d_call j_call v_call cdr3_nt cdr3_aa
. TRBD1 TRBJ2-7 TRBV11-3 TGTGCCAGCAGCCCTGACAGGGGCTACGAGCAGTACTTC CASSPDRGYEQYF
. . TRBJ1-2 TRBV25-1 TGTGCCAGCAGTGATATGGGAGAGCGGGGTTCAACTAACTATGGCTACACCTTC CASSDMGERGSTNYGYTF
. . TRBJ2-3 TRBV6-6 TGTGCCAGCAGGCGAGACAGGGACTTAACAGATACGCAGTATTTT CASRRDRDLTDTQYF
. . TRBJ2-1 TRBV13 TGTGCCAGCAGCCTGCCGGGGGATTACAATGAGCAGTTCTTC CASSLPGDYNEQFF
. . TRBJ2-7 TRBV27 TGTGCCAGCAGTTACTCGGACAGAAACTACGAGCAGTACTTC CASSYSDRNYEQYF
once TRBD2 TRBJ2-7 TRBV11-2 TGTGCCAGCAGCTTAGTCGGGGGACTAGCAACCTACGAGCAGTACTTC CASSLVGGLATYEQYF
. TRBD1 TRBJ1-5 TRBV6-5 TGTGCCAGCAGTCCTACAGGGGCGAATCAGCCCCAGCATTTT CASSPTGANQPQHF
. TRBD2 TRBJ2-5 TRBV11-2 TGTGCCAGCAGCTTGGGGGGGTACCAAGAGACCCAGTACTTC CASSLGGYQETQYF
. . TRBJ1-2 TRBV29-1 TGCAGCGATAACAGGGTTGAGATGAACTATGGCTACACCTTC CSDNRVEMNYGYTF
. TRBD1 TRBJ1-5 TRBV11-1 TGTGCCAGCAGCTTGACAGGGGACAGCAATCAGCCCCAGCATTTT CASSLTGDSNQPQHF
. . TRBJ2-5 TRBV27 TGTGCCAGCAGTTCTCTCGAGACCCAGTACTTC CASSSLETQYF
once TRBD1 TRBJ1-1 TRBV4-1 TGCGCCAGCAGCCAAGATGGGCAGGGGGACACTGAAGCTTTCTTT CASSQDGQGDTEAFF
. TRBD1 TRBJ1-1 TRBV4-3 TGCGCCAGCAGCCGCAGACAGGGGTGGGAAGCTTTCTTT CASSRRQGWEAFF
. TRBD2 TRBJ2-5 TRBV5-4 TGTGCCAGCAGCCAAACCGGACTAGCGGGAGGGTTTAGGGAGACCCAGTACTTC CASSQTGLAGGFRETQYF
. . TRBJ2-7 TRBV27 TGTGCCAGCAGTTTTCGGCAGGAAGGATACGAGCAGTACTTC CASSFRQEGYEQYF
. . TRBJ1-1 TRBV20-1 TGCATCTGCGGCAAATACACTGAAGCTTTCTTT CICGKYTEAFF
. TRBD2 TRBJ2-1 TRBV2 TGTGCCAGCAGTGAAATGTCTAGCGGGAGCTCCTACAATGAGCAGTTCTTC CASSEMSSGSSYNEQFF
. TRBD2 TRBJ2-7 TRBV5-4 TGTGCCAGCAGCTTGGAAGGGCTAGCGGGAGTCGAGCAGTACTTC CASSLEGLAGVEQYF
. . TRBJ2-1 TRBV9 TGTGCCAGCAGCGCAGGAGGAGGGGTACCGTACAATGAGCAGTTCTTC CASSAGGGVPYNEQFF
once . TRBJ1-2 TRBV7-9 TGTGCCAGCAGCTTAGATCCCGCTAACTATGGCTACACCTTC CASSLDPANYGYTF
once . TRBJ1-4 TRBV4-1 TGCGCCAGCAGCCATCAACGTGGCCCTGAAAAGGAAAAACTGTTTTTT CASSHQRGPEKEKLFF
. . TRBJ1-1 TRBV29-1 TGCAGCGGTGAAGGAGAAATGAACACTGAAGCTTTCTTT CSGEGEMNTEAFF
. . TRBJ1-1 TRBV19 TGTGCCAGTAGTATAGGTCCCCGTTACACTGAAGCTTTCTTT CASSIGPRYTEAFF
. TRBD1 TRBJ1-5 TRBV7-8 TGTGCCAGCAGCTGGGGGGCTACAGGGGGCTCCAATCAGCCCCAGCATTTT CASSWGATGGSNQPQHF
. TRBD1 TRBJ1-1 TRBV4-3 TGCGCCAGCAGCCAAGATCCCAGACAGGGAGGAGATGAAGCTTTCTTT CASSQDPRQGGDEAFF
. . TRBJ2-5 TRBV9 TGTGCCAGCAGCGCATCCGGGACTGCTCGGGAGACCCAGTACTTC CASSASGTARETQYF
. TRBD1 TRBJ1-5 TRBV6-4 TGTGCCAGCAGTGTTGGGGACAGCGGCAATCAGCCCCAGCATTTT CASSVGDSGNQPQHF
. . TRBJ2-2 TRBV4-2 TGTGCCAGCAGCCAAGATAGGTCGCGAAACGGGGGCGGGGAGCTGTTTTTT CASSQDRSRNGGGELFF
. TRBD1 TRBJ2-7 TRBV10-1 TGCGCCAGCAGCGAATACCGGGACAGGGGCTACGAGCAGTACTTC CASSEYRDRGYEQYF
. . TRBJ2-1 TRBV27 TGTGCCAGCAGTTGGGGGGGGACAGGCTCAGTCTTC CASSWGGTGSVF
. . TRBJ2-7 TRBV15 TGTGCCACCAGCAGGTCAAAACCTACGGACGAGCAGTACTTC CATSRSKPTDEQYF
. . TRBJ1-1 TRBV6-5 TGTGCCAGCAGCACGACAGTGAACACTGAAGCTTTCTTT CASSTTVNTEAFF
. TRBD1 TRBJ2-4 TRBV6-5 TGTGCCAGCAGTTACTCCACAGGGGGTACCGGCATTCAGTACTTC CASSYSTGGTGIQYF
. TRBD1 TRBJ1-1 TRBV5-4 TGTGCCAGCACCCAGGGGGGGAACACTGAAGCTTTCTTT CASTQGGNTEAFF
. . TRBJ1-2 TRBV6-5 TGTGCCAGCAGGCGGCAGGGACTCTATGGCTACACCTTC CASRRQGLYGYTF
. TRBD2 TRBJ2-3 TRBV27 TGTGCCAGCAGTCCCCCGGGACTAGCGGGACGCGATACGCAGTATTTT CASSPPGLAGRDTQYF
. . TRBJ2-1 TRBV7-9 TGTGCCAGCAGCGATGGGGGGGCCGACTCGTTCTTC CASSDGGADSFF
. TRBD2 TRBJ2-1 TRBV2 TGTGCCAGTTTAGCGGGGGGTATGAATGAGCAGTTCTTC CASLAGGMNEQFF